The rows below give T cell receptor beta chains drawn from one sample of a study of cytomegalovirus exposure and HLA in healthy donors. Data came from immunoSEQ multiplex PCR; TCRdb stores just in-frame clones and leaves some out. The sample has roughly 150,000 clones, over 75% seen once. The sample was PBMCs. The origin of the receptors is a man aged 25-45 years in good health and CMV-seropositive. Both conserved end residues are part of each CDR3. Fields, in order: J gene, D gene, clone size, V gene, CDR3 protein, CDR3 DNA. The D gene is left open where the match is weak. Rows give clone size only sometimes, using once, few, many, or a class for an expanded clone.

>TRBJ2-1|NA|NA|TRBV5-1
CASSLGQTYNEQFF
TGCGCCAGCAGCTTGGGACAGACCTACAATGAGCAGTTCTTC
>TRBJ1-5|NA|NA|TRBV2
CASSLLNQPQHF
TGTGCCAGCAGTCTTCTTAATCAGCCCCAGCATTTT
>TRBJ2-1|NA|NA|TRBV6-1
CASNLMGGTYNEQFF
TGTGCCAGCAATTTGATGGGGGGTACCTACAATGAGCAGTTCTTC
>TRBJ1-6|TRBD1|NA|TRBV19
CASSSTGLTYNSPLHF
TGTGCCAGTAGTTCGACAGGGTTAACCTATAATTCACCCCTCCACTTT
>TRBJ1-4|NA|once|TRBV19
CASSRRTSTNEKLFF
TGTGCCAGTAGTAGACGGACATCAACTAATGAAAAACTGTTTTTT
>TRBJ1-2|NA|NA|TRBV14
CASSQGTKVGYTF
TGTGCCAGCAGCCAAGGAACTAAGGTTGGCTACACCTTC
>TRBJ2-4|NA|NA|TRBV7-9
CASRLASPAAKNIQYF
TGTGCCAGCAGACTAGCCAGTCCCGCCGCCAAAAACATTCAGTACTTC
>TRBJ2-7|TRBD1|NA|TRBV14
CASSQGIWQGAYEQYF
TGTGCCAGCAGCCAAGGAATCTGGCAGGGGGCCTACGAGCAGTACTTC
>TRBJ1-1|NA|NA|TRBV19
CASSMHRADEAFF
TGTGCCAGTAGTATGCACAGGGCGGATGAAGCTTTCTTT
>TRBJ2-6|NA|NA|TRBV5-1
CASSLVGGEISGANVLTF
TGCGCCAGCAGCTTGGTGGGCGGGGAGATCTCTGGGGCCAACGTCCTGACTTTC
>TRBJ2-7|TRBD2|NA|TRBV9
CASSEAGGTYEQYF
TGTGCCAGCAGCGAGGCGGGGGGGACGTACGAGCAGTACTTC
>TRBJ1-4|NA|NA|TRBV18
CASSSSQLKGEKLFF
TGTGCCAGCTCATCGTCCCAATTAAAGGGGGAAAAACTGTTTTTT
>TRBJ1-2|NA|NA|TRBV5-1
CASKFDNRVVYGYTF
TGCGCCAGCAAGTTTGACAACAGGGTCGTTTATGGCTACACCTTC
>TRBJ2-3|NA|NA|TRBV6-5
CASSYGSEWNTDTQYF
TGTGCCAGCAGTTACGGGTCGGAGTGGAACACAGATACGCAGTATTTT
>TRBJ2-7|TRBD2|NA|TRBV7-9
CAMGGGPGYEQYF
TGTGCTATGGGCGGGGGGCCTGGCTACGAGCAGTACTTC
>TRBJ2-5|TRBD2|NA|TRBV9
CASSVGGLAGYQETQYF
TGTGCCAGCAGCGTAGGTGGTCTAGCGGGGTACCAAGAGACCCAGTACTTC
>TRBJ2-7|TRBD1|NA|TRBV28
CASSATGVSYSYEQYF
TGTGCCAGCAGTGCGACAGGGGTTTCTTACTCCTACGAGCAGTACTTC
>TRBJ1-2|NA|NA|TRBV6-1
CASSASEPGNYGYTF
TGTGCCAGCAGTGCCTCGGAGCCTGGTAACTATGGCTACACCTTC
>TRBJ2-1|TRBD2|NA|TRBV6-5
CASSKESGGNEQFF
TGTGCCAGCAGCAAGGAGAGCGGGGGCAATGAGCAGTTCTTC
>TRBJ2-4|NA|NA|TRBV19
CASSIDSFKNIQYF
TGTGCCAGTAGTATCGACAGTTTCAAAAACATTCAGTACTTC
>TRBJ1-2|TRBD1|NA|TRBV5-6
CASSPGQGVEGYTF
TGTGCCAGCAGCCCGGGACAGGGGGTGGAGGGCTACACCTTC
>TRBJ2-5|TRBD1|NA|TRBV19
CASSQTGQETQYF
TGTGCCAGTAGCCAGACAGGGCAAGAGACCCAGTACTTC
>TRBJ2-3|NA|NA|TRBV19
CASSIKGSTDTQYF
TGTGCCAGTAGTATTAAGGGGAGCACAGATACGCAGTATTTT
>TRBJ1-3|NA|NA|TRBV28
CASSSVPVGNTIYF
TGTGCCAGCAGTTCCGTCCCTGTCGGAAACACCATATATTTT
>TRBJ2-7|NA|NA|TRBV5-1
CASRDTVSYEQYF
TGCGCCAGCAGAGACACGGTCTCCTACGAGCAGTACTTC
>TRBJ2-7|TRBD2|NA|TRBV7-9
CSSSVRGGEQYF
TGTTCCAGCAGCGTGCGGGGGGGCGAGCAGTACTTC
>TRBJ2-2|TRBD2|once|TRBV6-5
CASSYLAGEGTRELFF
TGTGCCAGCAGTTACTTGGCGGGAGAAGGTACCAGGGAGCTGTTTTTT
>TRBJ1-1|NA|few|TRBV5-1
CASTDSMNTEAFF
TGCGCCAGCACGGACAGCATGAACACTGAAGCTTTCTTT
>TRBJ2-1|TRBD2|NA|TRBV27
CASRTGTSGNEQFF
TGTGCCAGCAGAACGGGGACTAGCGGCAATGAGCAGTTCTTC
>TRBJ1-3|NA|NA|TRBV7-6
CASSLARSSGNTIYF
TGTGCCAGCAGCTTAGCGAGGAGCTCTGGAAACACCATATATTTT
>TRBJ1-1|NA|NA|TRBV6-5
CASSYTLGSGAFF
TGTGCCAGCAGTTACACTCTGGGCTCCGGAGCTTTCTTT
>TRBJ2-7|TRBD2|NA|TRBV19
CASSLGLASYEQYF
TGTGCCAGTTCTTTGGGACTAGCGTCCTACGAGCAGTACTTC
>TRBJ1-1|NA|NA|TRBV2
CASSQERGTEAFF
TGTGCCAGCAGCCAAGAAAGAGGGACTGAAGCTTTCTTT
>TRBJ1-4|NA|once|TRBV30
CAWSSSLNEKLFF
TGTGCCTGGAGCTCAAGCCTAAATGAAAAACTGTTTTTT
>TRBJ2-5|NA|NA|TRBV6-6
CASTHYSQETQYF
TGTGCCAGCACGCACTACTCTCAAGAGACCCAGTACTTC
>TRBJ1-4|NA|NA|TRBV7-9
CSSSPRGGGLFF
TGTTCCAGCAGCCCCCGCGGGGGTGGACTGTTTTTT
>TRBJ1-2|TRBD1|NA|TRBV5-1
CASSLGQGLEGYTF
TGCGCCAGCAGCTTGGGACAGGGTTTAGAAGGCTACACCTTC
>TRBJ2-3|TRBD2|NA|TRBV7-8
CASSGFRGGASDTQYF
TGTGCCAGCAGTGGGTTTCGCGGGGGGGCTTCAGATACGCAGTATTTT
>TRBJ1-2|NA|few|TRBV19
CASNYAKANYGYTF
TGTGCCAGTAACTATGCAAAGGCTAACTATGGCTACACCTTC
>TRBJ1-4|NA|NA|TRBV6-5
CASRLGLTNEKLFF
TGTGCCAGCAGACTAGGACTGACGAATGAAAAACTGTTTTTT
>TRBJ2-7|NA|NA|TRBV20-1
CSLVNSYEQYF
TGCAGCCTAGTTAACTCCTACGAGCAGTACTTC
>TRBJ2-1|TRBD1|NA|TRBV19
CASTHDRGRYNEQFF
TGTGCCAGTACCCACGACAGGGGACGATACAATGAGCAGTTCTTC
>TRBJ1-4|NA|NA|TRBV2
CASSDSDRKLFF
TGTGCCAGCAGTGATAGCGACAGGAAACTGTTTTTT
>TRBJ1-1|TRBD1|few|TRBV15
CATSPDREVFTEAFF
TGTGCCACCAGCCCGGACAGGGAAGTTTTCACTGAAGCTTTCTTT
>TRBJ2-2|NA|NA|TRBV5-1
CASSWAGFRVTNTGELFF
TGCGCCAGCAGCTGGGCGGGGTTCCGGGTAACAAACACCGGGGAGCTGTTTTTT
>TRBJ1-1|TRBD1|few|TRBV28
CASRHRGKDTEAFF
TGTGCCAGCAGACACAGGGGGAAGGACACTGAAGCTTTCTTT
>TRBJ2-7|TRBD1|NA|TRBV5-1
CASSSGQGRLLGEQYF
TGCGCCAGCAGCTCCGGACAGGGACGGCTTCTCGGGGAGCAGTACTTC
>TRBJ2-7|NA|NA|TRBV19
CASSIRDSRYEQYF
TGTGCCAGTAGTATAAGAGACAGCCGCTACGAGCAGTACTTC
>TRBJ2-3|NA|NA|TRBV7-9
CASSHSGDVSTDTQYF
TGTGCCAGCAGCCACTCGGGGGACGTAAGCACAGATACGCAGTATTTT
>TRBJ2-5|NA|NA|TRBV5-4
CASSFSRNPQETQYF
TGTGCCAGCAGCTTCTCGCGGAACCCCCAAGAGACCCAGTACTTC
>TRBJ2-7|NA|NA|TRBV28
CASRSPGYEQYF
TGTGCCAGCAGGTCGCCAGGGTACGAGCAGTACTTC
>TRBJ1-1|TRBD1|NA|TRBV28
CASSLDRVPEAFF
TGTGCCAGCAGTTTGGACAGGGTGCCTGAAGCTTTCTTT
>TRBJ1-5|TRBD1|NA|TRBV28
CASSLGTGDQPQHF
TGTGCCAGCAGTTTAGGGACAGGGGATCAGCCCCAGCATTTT
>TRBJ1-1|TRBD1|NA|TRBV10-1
CASSERTGGRTEAFF
TGCGCCAGCAGTGAAAGGACAGGGGGCCGGACTGAAGCTTTCTTT
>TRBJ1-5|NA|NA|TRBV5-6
CASSGRGAAYSNQPQHF
TGTGCCAGCAGCGGGCGGGGCGCCGCATATAGCAATCAGCCCCAGCATTTT
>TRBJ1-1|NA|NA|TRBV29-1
CSVVALNTEAFF
TGCAGCGTTGTAGCCCTGAACACTGAAGCTTTCTTT
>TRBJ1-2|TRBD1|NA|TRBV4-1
CASSQVTGKVNYGYTF
TGCGCCAGCAGCCAAGTGACAGGGAAGGTTAACTATGGCTACACCTTC
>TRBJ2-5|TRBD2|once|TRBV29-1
CSVWLLAGRETQYF
TGCAGCGTTTGGTTACTAGCGGGGAGAGAGACCCAGTACTTC
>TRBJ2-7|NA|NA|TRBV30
CAWSTGYEQYF
TGTGCCTGGAGTACGGGATACGAGCAGTACTTC
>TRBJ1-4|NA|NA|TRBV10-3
CAISEGLQEKLFF
TGTGCCATCAGTGAGGGTCTTCAGGAAAAACTGTTTTTT